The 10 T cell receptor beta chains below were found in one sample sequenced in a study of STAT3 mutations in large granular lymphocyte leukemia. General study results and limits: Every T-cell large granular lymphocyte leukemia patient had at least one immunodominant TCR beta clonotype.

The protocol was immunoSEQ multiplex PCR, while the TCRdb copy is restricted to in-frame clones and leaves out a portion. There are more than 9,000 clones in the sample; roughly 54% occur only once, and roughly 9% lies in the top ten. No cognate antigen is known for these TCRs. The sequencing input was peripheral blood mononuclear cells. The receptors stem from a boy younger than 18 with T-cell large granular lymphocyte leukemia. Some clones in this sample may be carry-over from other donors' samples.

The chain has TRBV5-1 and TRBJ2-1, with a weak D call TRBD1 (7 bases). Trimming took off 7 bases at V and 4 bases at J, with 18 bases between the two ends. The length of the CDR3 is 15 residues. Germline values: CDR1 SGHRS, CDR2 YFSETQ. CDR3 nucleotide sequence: TGCGCCAGCGACCGAGGCGGGACAGCGTACAATGAGCAGTTCTTC. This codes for CASDRGGTAYNEQFF.

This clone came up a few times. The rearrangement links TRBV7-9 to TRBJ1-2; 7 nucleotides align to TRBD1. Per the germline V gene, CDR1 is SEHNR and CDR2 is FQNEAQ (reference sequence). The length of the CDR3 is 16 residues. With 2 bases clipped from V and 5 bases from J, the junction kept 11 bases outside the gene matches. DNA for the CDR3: TGTGCCAGCAGCTTATCCCCCAGGACAGGTCAATATGGCTACACCTTC. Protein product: CASSLSPRTGQYGYTF.

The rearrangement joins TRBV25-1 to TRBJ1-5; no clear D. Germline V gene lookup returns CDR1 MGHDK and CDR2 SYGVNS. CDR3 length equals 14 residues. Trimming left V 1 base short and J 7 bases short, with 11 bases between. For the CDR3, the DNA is TGTGCCAGCAGTGAATTGAAATCGTTCCAGCCCCAGCATTTT. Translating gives CASSELKSFQPQHF.

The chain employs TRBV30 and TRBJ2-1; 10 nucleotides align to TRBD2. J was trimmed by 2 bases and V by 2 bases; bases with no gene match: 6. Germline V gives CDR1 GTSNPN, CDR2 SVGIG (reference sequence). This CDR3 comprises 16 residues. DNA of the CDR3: TGTGCCTGGAGTACCGGGCTAGCGGGGGCCTACAATGAGCAGTTCTTC. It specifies CAWSTGLAGAYNEQFF.

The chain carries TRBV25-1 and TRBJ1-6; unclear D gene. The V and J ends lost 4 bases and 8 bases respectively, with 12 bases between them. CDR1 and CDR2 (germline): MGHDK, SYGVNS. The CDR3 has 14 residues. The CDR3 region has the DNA TGTGCCAGCAGTGTTGAGGGCTCGGATTCACCCCTCCACTTT. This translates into CASSVEGSDSPLHF. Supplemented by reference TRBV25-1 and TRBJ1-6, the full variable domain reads EADIYQTPRYLVIGTGKKITLECSQTMGHDKMYWYQQDPGMELHLIHYSYGVNSTEKGDLSSESTVSRIRTEHFPLTLESARPSHTSQYLCASSVEGSDSPLHFGNGTRLTVT.

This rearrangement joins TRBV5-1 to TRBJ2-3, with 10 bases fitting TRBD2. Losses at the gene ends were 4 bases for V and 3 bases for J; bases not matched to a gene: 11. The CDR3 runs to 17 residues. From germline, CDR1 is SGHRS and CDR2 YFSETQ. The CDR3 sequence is CASSPRRTSGNTDTQYF. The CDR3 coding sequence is TGCGCCAGCAGCCCCCGTCGCACTAGCGGGAATACAGATACGCAGTATTTT.

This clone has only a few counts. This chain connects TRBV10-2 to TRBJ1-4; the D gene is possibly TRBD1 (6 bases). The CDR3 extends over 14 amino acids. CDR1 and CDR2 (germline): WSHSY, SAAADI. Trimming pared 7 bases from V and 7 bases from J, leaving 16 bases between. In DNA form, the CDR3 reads TGCGCCAGCAACGAACAGGGTGTGGGTGAAAAACTGTTTTTT. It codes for CASNEQGVGEKLFF.

The CDR3: CASITDGANSPLHF. In DNA, the CDR3 is TGTGCCAGCATCACGGACGGGGCTAATTCACCCCTCCACTTT. The chain combines TRBV6-6 with TRBJ1-6; tentative D call: TRBD1 (5 bases). Trimming shortened V by 7 bases and J by 6 bases, and 13 bases separated the two germline ends. The germline V gene encodes CDR1 MNHNY and CDR2 SVGAGI (reference sequence). This CDR3 comprises 14 residues.

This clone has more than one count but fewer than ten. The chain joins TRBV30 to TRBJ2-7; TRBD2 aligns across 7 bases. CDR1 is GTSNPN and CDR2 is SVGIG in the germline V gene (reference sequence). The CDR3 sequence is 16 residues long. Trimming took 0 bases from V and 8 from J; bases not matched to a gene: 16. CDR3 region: CAWSVSLTSRGGQQYF. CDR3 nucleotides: TGTGCCTGGAGTGTATCTTTGACTAGCCGAGGAGGACAGCAGTACTTC.

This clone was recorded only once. For the CDR3, the DNA is TGTGCCAGTACCCACAGGGTCCCGTACTATGGCTACACCTTC. It yields the protein CASTHRVPYYGYTF. V usage is TRBV19 and J usage is TRBJ1-2; the D gene is possibly TRBD1 (6 bases). V was shortened by 7 bases and J by 3 bases, with 15 bases between the two germline ends. This CDR3 comprises 14 residues. Germline values: CDR1 LNHDA, CDR2 SQIVND (reference sequence).